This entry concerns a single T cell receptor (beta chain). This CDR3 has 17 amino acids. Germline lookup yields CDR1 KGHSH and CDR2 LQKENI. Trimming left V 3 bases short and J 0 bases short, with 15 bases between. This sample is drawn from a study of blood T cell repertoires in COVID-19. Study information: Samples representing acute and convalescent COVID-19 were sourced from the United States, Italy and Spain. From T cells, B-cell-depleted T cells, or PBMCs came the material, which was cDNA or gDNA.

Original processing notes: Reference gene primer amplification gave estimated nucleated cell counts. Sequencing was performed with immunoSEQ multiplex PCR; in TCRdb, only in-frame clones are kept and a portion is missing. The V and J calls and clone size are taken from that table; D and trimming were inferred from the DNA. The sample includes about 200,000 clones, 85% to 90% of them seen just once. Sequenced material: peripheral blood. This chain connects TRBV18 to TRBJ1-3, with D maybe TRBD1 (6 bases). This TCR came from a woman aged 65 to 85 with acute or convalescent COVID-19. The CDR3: CASSPARQVPSGNTIYF. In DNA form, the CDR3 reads TGTGCCAGCTCACCCGCTCGACAGGTACCCTCTGGAAACACCATATATTTT.